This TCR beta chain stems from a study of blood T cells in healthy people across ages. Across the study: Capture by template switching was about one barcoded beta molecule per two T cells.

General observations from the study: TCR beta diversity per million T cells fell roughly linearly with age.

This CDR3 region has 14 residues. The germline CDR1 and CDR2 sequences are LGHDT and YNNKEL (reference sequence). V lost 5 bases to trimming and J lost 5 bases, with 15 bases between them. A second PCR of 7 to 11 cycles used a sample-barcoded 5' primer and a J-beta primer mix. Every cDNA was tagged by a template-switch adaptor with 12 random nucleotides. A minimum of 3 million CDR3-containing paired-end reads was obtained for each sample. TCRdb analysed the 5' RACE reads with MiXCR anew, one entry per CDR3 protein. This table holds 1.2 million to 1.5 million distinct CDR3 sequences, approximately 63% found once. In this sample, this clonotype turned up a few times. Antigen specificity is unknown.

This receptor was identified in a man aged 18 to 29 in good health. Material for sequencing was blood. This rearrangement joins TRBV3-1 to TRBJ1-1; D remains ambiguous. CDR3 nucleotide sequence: TGTGCCAGCAGCTCCGACGGGGTAATGACTGAAGCTTTCTTT. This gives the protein CASSSDGVMTEAFF.